Following are 28 T cell receptor beta chains from one sample sequenced in a study of cytomegalovirus exposure and HLA in healthy donors. The PCR was carried out with 60 Vbeta primers and 13 Jbeta primers. The table came from immunoSEQ multiplex PCR; TCRdb's copy has only in-frame clones and leaves some out. Of some 120,000 clones listed, approximately 8.8% are singletons. Sequences were obtained from PBMCs. The receptors were sampled from a man between 35 and 55 years old in good health and CMV-seronegative.

The CDR3 region is CAIWDRGNYEQYF. CDR3 nucleotides: TGTGCCATCTGGGACAGGGGCAACTACGAGCAGTACTTC. The rearrangement links TRBV10-3 to TRBJ2-7; 10 bases are shared with TRBD1. Trimming at V came to 8 bases and at J to 3 bases, leaving 4 bases not matched to a gene. Looked up from germline, CDR1 is ENHRY and CDR2 is SYGVKD. This CDR3 spans 13 amino acids.

V is TRBV28 and J is TRBJ2-5; D not certain. V lost 3 bases, J lost 5 bases, and 7 bases lay in between. From germline, CDR1 is MDHEN and CDR2 SYDVKM. The CDR3 has 12 residues. CDR3 DNA sequence: TGTGCCAGCAGTTTTACCGGGGAGACCCAGTACTTC. As protein: CASSFTGETQYF. The variable domain in full, completed from reference TRBV28 and TRBJ2-5, reads DVKVTQSSRYLVKRTGEKVFLECVQDMDHENMFWYRQDPGLGLRLIYFSYDVKMKEKGDIPEGYSVSREKKERFSLILESASTNQTSMYLCASSFTGETQYFGPGTRLLVL.

The genes are TRBV5-5 and TRBJ1-1, with 7 bases aligning to TRBD1. The CDR3 runs 14 residues. CDR1 is SGHKS and CDR2 is YYEKEE in the germline V gene (reference sequence). The V and J ends lost 0 bases and 1 base, in that order; junction bases with no gene match: 0. CDR3 coding DNA: TGTGCCAGCAGCTTGGGGACAGGGAACACTGAAGCTTTCTTT. Amino acid sequence: CASSLGTGNTEAFF.

This clone was observed a few times. V usage is TRBV7-3 and J usage is TRBJ2-7; TRBD1 is a possible D gene (6 bases). The CDR3 sequence is 15 residues long. Germline lookup yields CDR1 SGHTA and CDR2 FQGTGA. The ends were cut back, 1 base at V and 0 bases at J, with 10 bases in the middle. The CDR3 DNA reads as TGTGCCAGCAGCTTAAACAGGGCGAGCTCCTACGAGCAGTACTTC. The encoded protein is CASSLNRASSYEQYF.

This clone was found a few times. The V call is TRBV29-1, the J call TRBJ2-4; 8 bases map to TRBD1. J gave up 8 bases and V 7 bases, and 4 bases lay outside the gene matches. This CDR3 spans 11 amino acids. The V gene's germline CDR1 is SQVTM and CDR2 ANQGSEA. CDR3 DNA sequence: TGCAGCGCCCGGACAGGGCACATTCAGTACTTC. Translated, it gives CSARTGHIQYF.

This clone occurred a few times. This CDR3 reads CASSSQGTGNTIYF. CDR3 coding DNA: TGCGCCAGCAGCTCACAGGGTACTGGAAACACCATATATTTT. V usage is TRBV5-1 and J usage is TRBJ1-3, with a possible D match to TRBD1 (6 bases). The CDR3 contains 14 residues. CDR1 and CDR2 from the germline V gene are SGHRS and YFSETQ. The V end was cut by 3 bases, the J end by 2 bases, with 9 bases between.

The chain carries TRBV7-8 and TRBJ2-7; 7 bases line up with TRBD2. This CDR3 contains 14 residues. Germline V gene sequence: CDR1 SGHVS, CDR2 FQNEAQ. The trim removed 2 bases at V and 7 bases at J, leaving 8 bases unmatched. CDR3 protein: CASSLRSRGWEQYF. The CDR3 DNA reads TGTGCCAGCAGCTTAAGGTCGCGGGGGTGGGAGCAGTACTTC. The whole variable domain, filled in from reference TRBV7-8 and TRBJ2-7, reads GAGVSQSPRYKVAKRGQDVALRCDPISGHVSLFWYQQALGQGPEFLTYFQNEAQLDKSGLPSDRFFAERPEGSVSTLKIQRTQQEDSAVYLCASSLRSRGWEQYFGPGTRLTVT.

This clone was counted between two and nine times. The rearrangement links TRBV6-1 to TRBJ1-2; TRBD1 matches at 8 bases. The germline CDR1 and CDR2 sequences are MNHNS and SASEGT. After removal of 6 bases from V and 6 bases from J, the junction contained 9 bases not matched to a gene. The CDR3 has 14 residues. The CDR3 nucleotides read TGTGCCAGCAGCTCCGACAGGGGAATTAATGGCTACACCTTC. Amino acid sequence: CASSSDRGINGYTF.

V gene TRBV9 combines with J gene TRBJ1-1; TRBD1 agrees at 8 bases. The CDR3 contains 15 residues. Per germline, CDR1 SGDLS and CDR2 YYNGEE. V shed 2 bases and J 1 base; nucleotides not matched to a gene: 4. CDR3 sequence reads: CASSVGGTGNTEAFF. The DNA of the CDR3 is TGTGCCAGCAGCGTGGGGGGGACAGGGAACACTGAAGCTTTCTTT.

This clone turned up a few times. The V and J genes are TRBV28 and TRBJ1-5; TRBD1 matches 7 bases. The CDR3 runs to 14 residues. Losses at the gene ends were 5 bases for V and 7 bases for J; bases not matched to a gene: 8. Germline values: CDR1 MDHEN, CDR2 SYDVKM. The CDR3 loop reads CASSLNRGIQPQHF. CDR3 nucleotide sequence: TGTGCCAGCAGTCTCAACAGGGGAATCCAGCCCCAGCATTTT.

The gene calls are TRBV14 and TRBJ2-4; D is uncertain. V dropped 5 bases and J dropped 9 bases, with 14 bases sitting between them. Looked up from germline, CDR1 is SGHDN and CDR2 is FVKESK. This CDR3 spans 13 amino acids. CDR3 nucleotides: TGTGCCAGCAGCTCCACCGAATTCAGCATTCAGTACTTC. It is translated as CASSSTEFSIQYF.

The chain employs TRBV14 and TRBJ1-3, with D unresolved. Germline V gene sequence: CDR1 SGHDN, CDR2 FVKESK. The germline V and J ends were trimmed by 0 bases and 1 base, with 4 bases remaining between them. The CDR3 is 14 residues long. CDR3 DNA: TGTGCCAGCAGCCAAGACAGATCTGGAAACACCATATATTTT. This encodes CASSQDRSGNTIYF.

V is TRBV6-1 and J is TRBJ1-4; 8 nucleotides agree with TRBD1. The CDR3 covers 14 residues. The J segment lost 8 bases and the V segment lost 3 bases, leaving 5 bases of the junction unmatched. Germline values: CDR1 MNHNS, CDR2 SASEGT. CDR3 region: CASSDGQGGEKLFF. DNA of the CDR3: TGTGCCAGCAGTGATGGACAGGGCGGCGAAAAACTGTTTTTT.

This clone was seen a few times. This chain uses TRBV11-2 with TRBJ1-3; D is undetermined. The germline V and J ends were trimmed by 2 bases and 0 bases, with 5 bases remaining between them. The length of the CDR3 is 14 residues. Germline-derived CDR1 and CDR2 are SGHAT and FQNNGV. CDR3 region: CASSLSDSGNTIYF. The CDR3 DNA sequence: TGTGCCAGCAGCTTATCAGACTCTGGAAACACCATATATTTT.

V is TRBV2 and J is TRBJ1-4, with D maybe TRBD1 (6 bases). Looked up from germline, CDR1 is SNHLY and CDR2 is FYNNEI. The CDR3 spans 15 residues. V lost 6 bases to trimming and J lost 6 bases, with 17 bases between them. CDR3 bases: TGTGCCAGCAGCGCGGTTACTACAGGGTATGAAAAACTGTTTTTT. It translates to CASSAVTTGYEKLFF.

This clone was seen more than once but under ten times. In DNA, the CDR3 is TGTGCCAGCAGCTCGGGACAGGGGTGGGAGACCCAGTACTTC. This codes for CASSSGQGWETQYF. The chain carries TRBV7-9 and TRBJ2-5; 10 bases line up with TRBD1. CDR1 is SEHNR and CDR2 is FQNEAQ in the germline V gene (reference sequence). Trimming took 4 bases from V and 5 from J; bases not matched to a gene: 4. The CDR3 is 14 amino acids.

In this sample, this clone turned up a few times. V is TRBV19 and J is TRBJ1-1; 8 positions match TRBD1. This CDR3 region has 13 residues. Germline values: CDR1 LNHDA, CDR2 SQIVND (reference sequence). V lost 0 bases, J lost 8 bases, and 2 bases stayed unmatched. The DNA of the CDR3 is TGTGCCAGTAGTATAGAGACAGGGGTGGAAGCTTTCTTT. Its translation: CASSIETGVEAFF.

The chain has TRBV6-1 and TRBJ2-3, with TRBD2 as a possible D gene (7 bases). Germline lookup yields CDR1 MNHNS and CDR2 SASEGT. This CDR3 contains 14 residues. The V end lost 8 bases, the J end lost 3 bases, and 15 bases lay between the germline ends. CDR3 amino acids: CASPGAGETDTQYF. Here the CDR3 DNA reads TGTGCCAGCCCGGGGGCGGGGGAAACAGATACGCAGTATTTT.

The chain recombines TRBV6-5 with TRBJ1-4; a weak D match, TRBD1 (5 bases). V lost 9 bases and J 11 bases, leaving 10 bases between the germline ends. CDR3 length: 10 amino acids. In germline, CDR1 is MNHEY, CDR2 SVGAGI. The CDR3 protein is CASEGVKLFF. For the CDR3, the DNA is TGTGCCAGTGAAGGGGTTAAACTGTTTTTT.

The chain uses TRBV11-1 and TRBJ1-2, with D uncertain. CDR3 length: 13 residues. CDR1 and CDR2 (germline): SGHAT, FQDESV (reference sequence). Trimming took off 1 base at V and 2 bases at J, with 5 bases between the two ends. CDR3 nucleotides: TGTGCCAGCAGCTTAGACACAAACTATGGCTACACCTTC. Protein product: CASSLDTNYGYTF. Variable domain in full (rest from reference TRBV11-1 and TRBJ1-2): EAEVAQSPRYKITEKSQAVAFWCDPISGHATLYWYRQILGQGPELLVQFQDESVVDDSQLPKDRFSAERLKGVDSTLKIQPAELGDSAMYLCASSLDTNYGYTFGSGTRLTVV.

This clone has a count of ten or more. The DNA of the CDR3 is TGTGCCAGTTTTGTTCCCGTAGGACAGGGGGCGTGGGGCTACACCTTC. Protein product: CASFVPVGQGAWGYTF. The chain carries TRBV28 and TRBJ1-2; 11 bases line up with TRBD1. Germline V gene lookup returns CDR1 MDHEN and CDR2 SYDVKM. Losses at the gene ends were 9 bases for V and 8 bases for J; bases not matched to a gene: 17. The length of the CDR3 is 16 residues.

The chain carries TRBV6-1 and TRBJ1-3; 8 positions agree with TRBD1. CDR3 size: 15 residues. Looked up from germline, CDR1 is MNHNS and CDR2 is SASEGT. V shed 1 base, J shed 8 bases, and the junction held 7 bases outside the gene matches. The CDR3 loop reads CASSEGGTGGDTIYF. The CDR3 DNA sequence: TGTGCCAGCAGTGAAGGGGGGACAGGTGGTGACACCATATATTTT.

The chain uses TRBV7-9 and TRBJ2-1; 7 positions agree with TRBD2. Germline V gene sequence: CDR1 SEHNR, CDR2 FQNEAQ (reference sequence). The CDR3 spans 15 residues. J gave up 6 bases and V 1 base, and 6 bases lay outside the gene matches. The chain's CDR3 is CASSLVSLAGNEQFF. The DNA of the CDR3 is TGTGCCAGCAGCTTAGTTAGTTTAGCGGGCAATGAGCAGTTCTTC.

The genes are TRBV7-2 and TRBJ2-1; the match to TRBD2 covers 9 bases. V lost 5 bases and J lost 4; bases outside the gene matches: 6. Germline V gene sequence: CDR1 SGHTA, CDR2 FQGNSA. CDR3 length: 15 residues. The DNA of the CDR3 is TGTGCCAGCAGCCGAGCGGGGGGCTCATACAATGAGCAGTTCTTC. Protein: CASSRAGGSYNEQFF. Full variable domain (remainder filled in from reference TRBV7-2 and TRBJ2-1): GAGVSQSPSNKVTEKGKDVELRCDPISGHTALYWYRQSLGQGLEFLIYFQGNSAPDKSGLPSDRFSAERTGGSVSTLTIQRTQQEDSAVYLCASSRAGGSYNEQFFGPGTRLTVL.

J is TRBJ2-1 and V is TRBV19; TRBD1 matches 7 bases. V shed 0 bases, J shed 2 bases, and the junction held 10 bases outside the gene matches. This CDR3 spans 18 amino acids. Germline V CDR1 and CDR2: LNHDA, SQIVND (reference sequence). The DNA for the CDR3 is TGTGCCAGTAGTATAGATCACACAGGGGCCCCTACCTACAATGAGCAGTTCTTC. This encodes CASSIDHTGAPTYNEQFF.

This clone was recorded a few times. One junction end does not reproduce the germline sequence, and a read error may be involved. The chain has TRBV5-1 and TRBJ1-1, with D unresolved. Per germline, CDR1 SGHRS and CDR2 YFSETQ. The CDR3 has 13 amino acids. Written as DNA, the CDR3 is TGCGCCAGCAGCCGGATGGCTAGCACTGAAGCCTTCTTT. It yields the protein CASSRMASTEAFF.

This clone showed up just a few times. The chain recombines TRBV5-4 with TRBJ2-6, with no clear D. The CDR3 runs to 14 residues. Germline V gene data show CDR1 as SGHNT and CDR2 as YYREEE (reference sequence). The V gene lost 4 bases and the J gene lost 3 bases, with 8 bases spanning the gap. The CDR3 protein is CASSLSGGANVLTF. DNA for the CDR3: TGTGCCAGCAGCCTTAGTGGTGGGGCCAACGTCCTGACTTTC.

The chain carries TRBV28 and TRBJ1-3; D gene uncertain. Germline CDR1 is MDHEN and CDR2 is SYDVKM. Trimming took 2 bases from V and 0 from J, leaving 8 bases between them. This CDR3 region has 15 residues. The CDR3 nucleotides are TGTGCCAGCAGTTTAGGGCAGAGCTCTGGAAACACCATATATTTT. Translating it yields CASSLGQSSGNTIYF.